This T cell receptor (beta chain) was recorded in a study of CD8 T cells in Susac syndrome. Trimming removed 5 bases from V and 5 bases from J, with 10 bases in between. The CDR3 has 13 amino acids. CDR1 is LGHDT and CDR2 is YNNKEL in the germline V gene (reference sequence). This clonotype was picked up one time. Its antigen is undetermined. Negative isolation was applied to CD8+ and CD4+ T cells, and FACS enrichment was applied to TEMRA cells. Study findings and constraints: The authors acknowledged that their TCR sequencing and HLA analysis involved a relatively small number of individuals.

RNA, at about 0.45 to 1 ug, was reverse transcribed with random hexamers. Across 54 Vbeta and 13 Jbeta, TCR beta CDR3 was amplified with immunoSEQ multiplex PCR. TCRdb recomputed calls from the immunoSEQ multiplex PCR reads with MiXCR, one row per CDR3 protein. The profile shows approximately 200,000 distinct CDR3 sequences, nearly 95% of them singletons. The sequence came from a human donor with multiple sclerosis. Sequencing was performed on CD4+ T cells from PBMCs. V gene TRBV3-1 combines with J gene TRBJ2-1; D gene uncertain. CDR3 residues: CASSIRTHNEQFF. The CDR3 DNA follows: TGTGCCAGCAGCATTCGGACCCACAATGAGCAGTTCTTC.